The sequence of this TCR beta chain was determined in a study of cytomegalovirus exposure and HLA in healthy donors. Separation from the 666-subject first cohort characterized the roughly 120-subject validation cohort, to which the donors belonged. Clones were read by immunoSEQ multiplex PCR, and TCRdb kept only the in-frame ones, dropping some. The sample lists over 85,000 clones, approximately 89% occurring once. CDR1 is MDHEN and CDR2 is SYDVKM in the germline V gene. V shed 5 bases and J 5 bases; nucleotides not matched to a gene: 12. The CDR3 extends over 16 amino acids. The sequenced material came from PBMCs. The receptor was isolated from a woman under 30 in good health and CMV-seronegative. The V gene is TRBV28, the J gene TRBJ1-2; 9 positions match TRBD1. CDR3 nucleotides: TGTGCCAGCAGTCAGCTTCCGGGACAGGGAGTGTATGGCTACACCTTC. Amino acids: CASSQLPGQGVYGYTF.